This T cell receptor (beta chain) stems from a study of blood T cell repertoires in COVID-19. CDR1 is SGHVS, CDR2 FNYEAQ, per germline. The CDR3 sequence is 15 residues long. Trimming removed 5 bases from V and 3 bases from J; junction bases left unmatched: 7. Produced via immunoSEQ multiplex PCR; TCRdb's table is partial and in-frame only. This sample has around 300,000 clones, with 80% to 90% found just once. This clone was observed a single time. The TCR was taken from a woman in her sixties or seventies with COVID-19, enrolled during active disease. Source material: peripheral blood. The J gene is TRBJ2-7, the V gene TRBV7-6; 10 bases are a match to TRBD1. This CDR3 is CASSLDRGLYYEQYF. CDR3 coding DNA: TGTGCCAGCAGCCTTGACAGGGGGCTCTACTACGAGCAGTACTTC.